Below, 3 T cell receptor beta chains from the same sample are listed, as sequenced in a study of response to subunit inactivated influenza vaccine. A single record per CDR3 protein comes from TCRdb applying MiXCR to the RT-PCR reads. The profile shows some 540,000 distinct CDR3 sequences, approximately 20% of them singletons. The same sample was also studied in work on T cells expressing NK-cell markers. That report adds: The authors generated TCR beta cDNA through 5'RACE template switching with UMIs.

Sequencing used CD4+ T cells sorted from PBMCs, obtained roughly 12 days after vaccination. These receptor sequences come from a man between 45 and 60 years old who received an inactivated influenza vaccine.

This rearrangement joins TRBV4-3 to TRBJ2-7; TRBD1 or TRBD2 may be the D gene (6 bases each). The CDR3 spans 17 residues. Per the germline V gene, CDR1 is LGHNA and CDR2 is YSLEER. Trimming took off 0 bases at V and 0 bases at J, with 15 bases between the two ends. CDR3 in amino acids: CASSQDPRRGSSYEQYF. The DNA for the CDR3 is TGCGCCAGCAGCCAAGACCCCCGGAGGGGGAGCTCCTACGAGCAGTACTTC.

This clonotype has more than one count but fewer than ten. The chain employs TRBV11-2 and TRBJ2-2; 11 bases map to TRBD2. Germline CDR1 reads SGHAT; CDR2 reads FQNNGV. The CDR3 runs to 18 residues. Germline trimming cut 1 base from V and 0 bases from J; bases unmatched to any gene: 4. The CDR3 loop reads CASSLGGTSGTNTGELFF. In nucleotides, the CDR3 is TGTGCCAGCAGCTTAGGCGGGACTAGCGGAACGAACACCGGGGAGCTGTTTTTT. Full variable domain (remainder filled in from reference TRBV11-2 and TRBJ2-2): EAGVAQSPRYKIIEKRQSVAFWCNPISGHATLYWYQQILGQGPKLLIQFQNNGVVDDSQLPKDRFSAERLKGVDSTLKIQPAKLEDSAVYLCASSLGGTSGTNTGELFFGEGSRLTVL.

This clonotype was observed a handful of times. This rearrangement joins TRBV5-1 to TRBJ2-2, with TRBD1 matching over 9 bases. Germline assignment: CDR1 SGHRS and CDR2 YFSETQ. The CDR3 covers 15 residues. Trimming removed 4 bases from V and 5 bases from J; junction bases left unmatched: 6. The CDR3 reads CASSTQGAQTGELFF. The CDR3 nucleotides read TGCGCCAGCAGCACACAGGGGGCGCAAACCGGGGAGCTGTTTTTT.